The rows below give T cell receptor beta chains drawn from one sample of a study of blood T cell repertoires in COVID-19. Method: immunoSEQ multiplex PCR; TCRdb's copy keeps in-frame clones and lacks some. The sample contains about 180,000 clones, roughly 82% of which appear only once. Sequencing input: PBMCs or T cells enriched from blood (not recorded which). The receptors come from a woman aged 25 to 45 who had recovered from COVID-19. Each CDR3 is given with its conserved first and last residue. The D gene is left open where the match is weak. Not every row has a clone size; where given, it reads once, few, many or a size class.

j_call clone_size d_call v_call cdr3_aa cdr3_nt
TRBJ2-1 NA TRBD2 TRBV5-1 CASSLGLAGYNEQFF TGCGCCAGCAGCTTGGGACTAGCTGGCTACAATGAGCAGTTCTTC
TRBJ1-5 NA NA TRBV7-9 CASSSDRPDQPQHF TGTGCCAGCAGCTCCGACAGGCCTGATCAGCCCCAGCATTTT
TRBJ2-1 NA TRBD2 TRBV11-2 CASSFSGRSYNEQFF TGTGCCAGCAGCTTTAGCGGGCGATCCTACAATGAGCAGTTCTTC
TRBJ2-5 NA NA TRBV28 CATMEGPRQETQYF TGTGCCACTATGGAGGGTCCCCGGCAAGAGACCCAGTACTTC
TRBJ2-1 NA NA TRBV19 CASSSGGAESYNEQFF TGTGCCAGTAGTAGCGGAGGGGCGGAGTCCTACAATGAGCAGTTCTTC
TRBJ2-7 NA TRBD1 TRBV11-2 CASSLGGGSSYEQYF TGTGCCAGCAGCTTAGGAGGGGGCAGCAGCTACGAACAGTACTTC
TRBJ2-3 NA TRBD2 TRBV7-9 CASSFSGRMVSDTQYF TGTGCCAGCAGCTTTAGCGGGAGAATGGTATCAGATACGCAGTATTTT
TRBJ1-2 NA NA TRBV16 CASSQSTQGDYGYTF TGTGCCAGCAGCCAATCCACCCAGGGTGACTATGGCTACACCTTC
TRBJ2-1 NA TRBD1 TRBV2 CASSLQGSEQFF TGTGCCAGCAGCCTACAGGGGTCTGAGCAGTTCTTC
TRBJ1-1 NA NA TRBV7-9 CASSLRGGGGGDTEAFF TGTGCCAGCAGCTTACGGGGAGGTGGGGGAGGAGACACTGAAGCTTTCTTT
TRBJ2-1 NA TRBD2 TRBV27 CASSLGGSTYNEQFF TGTGCCAGCAGTTTAGGCGGGAGTACATACAATGAGCAGTTCTTC
TRBJ2-2 NA NA TRBV2 CASSEAGDGELFF TGTGCCAGCAGTGAGGCCGGGGACGGGGAGCTGTTTTTT
TRBJ1-1 once NA TRBV27 CASSLSYSPNTEAFF TGTGCCAGCAGTTTATCGTACAGCCCGAACACTGAAGCTTTCTTT
TRBJ2-1 NA NA TRBV20-1 CSARGGENKFF TGCAGTGCTAGAGGGGGCGAGAATAAGTTCTTC
TRBJ2-2 NA TRBD2 TRBV7-9 CASSLRLAGLNTGELFF TGTGCCAGCAGCTTAAGGCTAGCGGGACTGAACACCGGGGAGCTGTTTTTT
TRBJ2-1 NA NA TRBV7-2 CASSFGLSGGEQFF TGTGCCAGCAGCTTCGGACTATCAGGGGGTGAGCAGTTCTTC
TRBJ1-3 NA TRBD1 TRBV29-1 CSGMTGGRNTIYF TGCAGCGGTATGACAGGGGGCCGAAACACCATATATTTT
TRBJ2-1 NA NA TRBV28 CASSLGGASLPYNEQFF TGTGCCAGCAGTTTAGGCGGGGCCAGCTTGCCCTACAATGAGCAGTTCTTC
TRBJ2-1 NA TRBD2 TRBV27 CASSLLTGTSGNEQFF TGTGCCAGCAGTTTACTCACCGGGACTAGCGGGAATGAGCAGTTCTTC
TRBJ2-7 NA NA TRBV7-8 CASSLGRGSYEQYF TGTGCCAGCAGCTTAGGCCGGGGTTCCTACGAGCAGTACTTC
TRBJ2-7 NA TRBD1 TRBV19 CASSSRTGGTNHEQYF TGTGCCAGTAGCTCCCGGACAGGGGGTACTAACCACGAGCAGTACTTC
TRBJ2-5 NA NA TRBV28 CASSPPGSQETQYF TGTGCCAGCAGTCCCCCCGGGAGTCAAGAGACCCAGTACTTC
TRBJ1-2 NA NA TRBV3-1/TRBV3-2 CASSIWGTFWSGYTF TGTGCCAGCAGCATATGGGGGACTTTTTGGAGTGGCTACACCTTC
TRBJ2-2 NA TRBD2 TRBV5-1 CASSLRVAGGPVNTGELFF TGCGCCAGCAGCTTGAGGGTAGCGGGAGGGCCAGTAAACACCGGGGAGCTGTTTTTT
TRBJ2-3 once NA TRBV7-9 CASSGRARTDTQYF TGTGCCAGCAGCGGCAGGGCCCGCACAGATACGCAGTATTTT
TRBJ2-3 NA NA TRBV10-3 CAISESRGTDTQYF TGTGCCATCAGTGAGTCCCGCGGCACAGATACGCAGTATTTT
TRBJ2-7 NA TRBD1 TRBV27 CASSLIGTGSYEQYF TGTGCCAGCAGTTTAATTGGGACAGGGTCCTACGAGCAGTACTTC
TRBJ2-2 NA NA TRBV5-4 CASSPGGSGNTGELFF TGTGCCAGCAGCCCCGGGGGTAGCGGGAACACCGGGGAGCTGTTTTTT
TRBJ1-2 NA NA TRBV18 CASSPSDSRGYTF TGTGCCAGCTCACCATCGGACAGTAGGGGCTACACCTTC
TRBJ2-2 NA TRBD1 TRBV24-1 CATSDPGQGNTGELFF TGTGCCACCAGTGACCCTGGACAGGGGAACACCGGGGAGCTGTTTTTT
TRBJ2-2 NA TRBD2 TRBV2 CASTGSGRAGTGELFF TGTGCCAGCACGGGTAGCGGGAGGGCGGGAACCGGGGAGCTGTTTTTT
TRBJ2-1 NA TRBD2 TRBV13 CASSLTSGKYNEQFF TGTGCCAGCAGCTTAACTAGCGGGAAGTACAATGAGCAGTTCTTC
TRBJ2-6 NA NA TRBV30 CAWNKLAGAGANVLTF TGTGCCTGGAACAAGCTGGCCGGGGCTGGGGCCAACGTCCTGACTTTC
TRBJ2-7 NA TRBD2 TRBV28 CASSLASGRTHEQYF TGTGCCAGCAGTTTGGCCAGCGGGAGAACCCACGAGCAGTACTTC
TRBJ2-1 NA TRBD1 TRBV3-1/TRBV3-2 CASRLTGGSEQFF TGTGCCAGCAGACTGACAGGGGGCAGTGAGCAGTTCTTC
TRBJ1-2 NA TRBD1 TRBV18 CASSPSGTGLYGYTF TGTGCCAGCTCACCCTCTGGGACAGGGCTCTATGGCTACACCTTC
TRBJ1-2 NA TRBD1 TRBV4-1 CASSQGDSVYGYTF TGCGCCAGCAGCCAAGGGGACAGTGTATATGGCTACACCTTC
TRBJ2-2 few NA TRBV5-1 CASSLRVADTGELFF TGCGCCAGCAGCTTGCGAGTAGCGGACACCGGGGAGCTGTTTTTT
TRBJ2-2 NA TRBD1 TRBV6-7 CASSYPGQGILTGELFF TGTGCCAGCAGTTACCCGGGACAGGGGATTTTAACCGGGGAGCTGTTTTTT
TRBJ1-1 NA NA TRBV11-2 CASSPGGRDTEAFF TGTGCCAGCAGCCCGGGGGGCCGGGACACTGAAGCTTTCTTT
TRBJ2-1 NA TRBD1 TRBV6-5 CASSYSLGQGLNEQFF TGTGCCAGCAGTTACTCGTTGGGACAGGGGCTCAATGAGCAGTTCTTC
TRBJ1-3 NA TRBD1 TRBV27 CASSFRGLGGNTIYF TGTGCCAGCAGTTTTAGGGGGCTCGGTGGAAACACCATATATTTT
TRBJ1-2 NA NA TRBV27 CASSLSGRWSHNYGYTF TGTGCCAGCAGTTTAAGTGGGAGGTGGTCACACAACTATGGCTACACCTTC
TRBJ1-2 NA TRBD1 TRBV28 CASSQDRAGYTF TGTGCCAGCAGCCAGGACAGGGCTGGCTACACCTTC
TRBJ2-1 NA NA TRBV11-3 CASSLWAGADNEQFF TGTGCCAGCAGCTTATGGGCAGGGGCAGACAATGAGCAGTTCTTC
TRBJ2-3 medium-sized TRBD2 TRBV9 CASSVDSGRADTQYF TGTGCCAGCAGCGTAGACAGCGGGAGGGCCGATACGCAGTATTTT
TRBJ1-6 NA TRBD1 TRBV10-2 CASRPGTGESSPLHF TGCGCCAGCAGACCCGGGACAGGGGAAAGTTCACCCCTCCACTTT
TRBJ2-7 NA TRBD1 TRBV29-1 CSVYAPGQGVEQYF TGCAGCGTTTACGCGCCCGGACAGGGGGTCGAGCAGTACTTC
TRBJ1-3 NA TRBD1 TRBV7-9 CASSPNPRGDSENTIYF TGTGCCAGCAGCCCAAACCCCAGGGGGGACTCTGAAAACACCATATATTTT
TRBJ2-1 NA TRBD2 TRBV7-9 CASSPGLAGDEQFF TGTGCCAGCAGCCCGGGGCTAGCGGGAGATGAGCAGTTCTTC
TRBJ1-4 NA NA TRBV6-5 CASRVGLREKLFF TGTGCCAGCAGGGTGGGGCTTCGTGAAAAACTGTTTTTT